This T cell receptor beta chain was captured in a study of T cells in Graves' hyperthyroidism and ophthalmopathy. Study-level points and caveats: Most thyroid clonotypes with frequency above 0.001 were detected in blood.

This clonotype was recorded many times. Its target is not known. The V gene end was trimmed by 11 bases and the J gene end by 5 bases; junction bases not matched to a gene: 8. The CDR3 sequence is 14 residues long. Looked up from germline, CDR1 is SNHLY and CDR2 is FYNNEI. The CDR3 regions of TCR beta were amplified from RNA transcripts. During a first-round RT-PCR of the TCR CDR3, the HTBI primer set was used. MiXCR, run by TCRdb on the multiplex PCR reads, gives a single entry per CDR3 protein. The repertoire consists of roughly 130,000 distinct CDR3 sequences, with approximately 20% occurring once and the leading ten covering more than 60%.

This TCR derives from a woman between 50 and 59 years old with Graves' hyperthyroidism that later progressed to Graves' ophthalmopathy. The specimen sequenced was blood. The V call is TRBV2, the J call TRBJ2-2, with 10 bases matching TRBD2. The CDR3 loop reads CAGGGLARTGELFF. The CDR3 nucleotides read TGTGCCGGGGGGGGACTAGCGAGGACCGGGGAGCTGTTTTTT.